This TCR beta chain was sequenced during a study of T cells after yellow fever vaccination. About the study: SMART-Seq v4 Ultra Low Input handled preparation of low-cell-number fractions. Study findings and constraints: A small share of clonotypes appeared in both CD4 and CD8 compartments. The presence of abundant clonotypes contaminating from the bulk population was possible in FACS-sorted repertoires.

As to this clonotype: Antigen specificity is unknown.

Template switching with 5'RACE generated the TCR cDNA and added a universal primer site and UMIs. TCRdb reprocessed the 5' RACE reads via MiXCR and lists one record per CDR3 protein. This sample has 500,000 to 650,000 distinct CDR3 sequences, with 9% to 15% found just once. V was shortened by 5 bases and J by 3 bases, with 14 bases between the two germline ends. The CDR3 consists of 14 residues. Sample: PBMCs, taken on the day of the yellow fever booster vaccination. The sequence was obtained from a man younger than 40 who received the YFV17D yellow fever vaccine. J is TRBJ2-7 and V is TRBV12-3 or TRBV12-4; possible D gene TRBD2, 6 bases. CDR3 in amino acids: CASSTPGLFYEQYF. CDR3 nucleotides: TGTGCCAGCAGTACTCCGGGACTGTTCTACGAGCAGTACTTC.